A single sample gave rise to the 24 T cell receptor beta chains below, sequenced in a study of CXCR3-negative and CXCR3-positive naive CD8 T cells. Libraries were UMI-labeled 5' RACE TRB cDNA. TCRdb processed the 5' RACE reads again and assigns one entry to each CDR3 protein, with no DNA. Its table records 120,000 or so distinct CDR3 sequences. General study points: Higher TRB CDR3 hydrophobicity marked CXCR3-positive naive cells relative to CXCR3-negative naive cells.

These receptors are not linked to any known antigen. Source material: naive CXCR3+ CD8+ T cells from blood. Documented subset: CD45RO-CCR7+CD27+CD95- naive CD8+ T cells expressing CXCR3 (TNR3+). The receptors were gathered from a human donor in good health. Some clones in this sample may be carry-over from other donors' samples.

V and J are TRBV5-1 and TRBJ2-1; the TRBD1 assignment by TCRdb is unverifiable without DNA. Germline V gene lookup returns CDR1 SGHRS and CDR2 YFSETQ. CDR3 size: 15 residues. The CDR3 loop reads CASSLEGTTYNEQFF.

J is TRBJ2-1 and V is TRBV4-1; lacking DNA, the TRBD2 call made by TCRdb goes unchecked. The length of the CDR3 is 13 residues. The germline V gene encodes CDR1 MGHRA and CDR2 YSYEKL. CDR3 sequence: CASSPMRDNEQFF.

The V gene is TRBV5-1, the J gene TRBJ2-7. Looked up from germline, CDR1 is SGHRS and CDR2 is YFSETQ. The CDR3 has 12 residues. CDR3 protein: CASSGDAVEQYF.

The chain has TRBV5-1 and TRBJ2-7. Germline CDR1 and CDR2: SGHRS and YFSETQ. This CDR3 region has 14 residues. The CDR3 reads CASSYDGPYYEQYF.

The chain links TRBV6-2 or TRBV6-3 to TRBJ2-2; TCRdb names TRBD1, which stays unverified in the absence of DNA. CDR1 and CDR2 (germline): MNHEY, SVGEGT. This CDR3 has 13 amino acids. The CDR3 sequence: CASSQGESGELFF.

This sequence joins TRBV6-2 or TRBV6-3 and TRBJ2-5. The germline V gene has CDR1 MNHEY and CDR2 SVGEGT. This CDR3 contains 14 residues. CDR3 sequence: CASSYSAAQETQYF.

The chain is built from TRBV2 and TRBJ2-3; absent DNA, TCRdb's TRBD1 call cannot be checked. The CDR3 is 18 residues long. Germline V lookup: CDR1 SNHLY, CDR2 FYNNEI. The CDR3 region is CASSASTNRGRGTDTQYF.

The rearrangement links TRBV7-9 to TRBJ1-2. The CDR3 covers 14 residues. The V gene's germline CDR1 is SEHNR and CDR2 FQNEAQ (reference sequence). CDR3 sequence: CASSLAGSLYGYTF.

The V and J genes are TRBV20-1 and TRBJ2-1; TCRdb indicates TRBD1, and absent DNA this call remains unverified. The CDR3 runs 16 residues. From germline, CDR1 is DFQATT and CDR2 SNEGSKA (reference sequence). CDR3 residues: CSAPGEGGLLNNEQFF.

The genes are TRBV4-2 and TRBJ2-1; TCRdb proposes TRBD1, but this gene call is untestable without DNA. Per the germline V gene, CDR1 is LGHNA and CDR2 is YNFKEQ. The CDR3 has 15 residues. The CDR3 loop reads CASSHSRGAYDEQFF.

V and J are TRBV7-8 and TRBJ2-3; TCRdb reports TRBD2, a call that lacks DNA to check it against. The germline gives CDR1 SGHVS, CDR2 FQNEAQ. There are 17 residues in the CDR3. The CDR3 loop reads CASSPTRLAEEPDTQYF.

The gene calls are TRBV2 and TRBJ2-1. Per the germline V gene, CDR1 is SNHLY and CDR2 is FYNNEI. This CDR3 comprises 13 residues. Here the CDR3 reads CASSLAGAYEQFF.

This rearrangement joins TRBV20-1 to TRBJ2-7; there is no DNA to check the TCRdb D call of TRBD2. Germline V gene sequence: CDR1 DFQATT, CDR2 SNEGSKA (reference sequence). This CDR3 has 14 amino acids. The chain's CDR3 is CSARGSSGSYEQYF.

The chain is built from TRBV25-1 and TRBJ1-1; TCRdb names TRBD1, which stays unverified in the absence of DNA. Germline CDR1 and CDR2: MGHDK and SYGVNS. This CDR3 has 18 amino acids. The CDR3 loop is CASSESEPRFGRGVEAFF.

V usage is TRBV7-9 and J usage is TRBJ2-7; lacking DNA, the TRBD1 call made by TCRdb goes unchecked. This CDR3 has 12 amino acids. Germline loops: CDR1 SEHNR, CDR2 FQNEAQ (reference sequence). CDR3: CASSPEGLEQYF.

The CDR3 protein is CASSKVRGATEAFF. This chain connects TRBV21-1 to TRBJ1-1; TCRdb outputs TRBD1, but without DNA this stays unchecked. TRBV21-1 is deemed a pseudogene. This CDR3 has 14 residues.

The chain is built from TRBV28 and TRBJ2-2; the D call of TRBD1 rests on TCRdb alone, since no DNA is present to check it. This CDR3 is built from 15 residues. Germline V gene lookup returns CDR1 MDHEN and CDR2 SYDVKM. This chain's CDR3 is CASSPHRDSTGELFF.

This chain's CDR3 is CSADGQLGTDTQYF. This chain joins TRBV20-1 and TRBJ2-3; TCRdb's D call of TRBD1 is untestable without DNA. Germline CDR1 and CDR2: DFQATT and SNEGSKA (reference sequence). The CDR3 length is 14 residues.

V is TRBV23-1 and J is TRBJ2-1; TCRdb's D gene call, TRBD1, goes unchecked for lack of DNA. TRBV23-1 is placed among ORFs of uncertain function. CDR3 length equals 21 residues. CDR3 loop: CASSPSWREVPAPSSYNEQFF.

The CDR3 loop is CATSRDARETQYF. The genes are TRBV15 and TRBJ2-5. This CDR3 comprises 13 residues. Germline V gives CDR1 LNHNV, CDR2 YYDKDF (reference sequence).

This chain connects TRBV28 to TRBJ2-3. Per germline, CDR1 MDHEN and CDR2 SYDVKM. This CDR3 spans 12 amino acids. CDR3 region: CASSSPADTQYF.

V and J are TRBV7-6 and TRBJ1-1; checking the TCRdb D call of TRBD1 is not possible without DNA. Germline V lookup: CDR1 SGHVS, CDR2 FNYEAQ. The CDR3 has 15 amino acids. CDR3 sequence reads: CASTPMGRVDTEAFF. Filled out from reference TRBV7-6 and TRBJ1-1, the complete variable domain reads GAGVSQSPRYKVTKRGQDVALRCDPISGHVSLYWYRQALGQGPEFLTYFNYEAQQDKSGLPNDRFSAERPEGSISTLTIQRTEQRDSAMYRCASTPMGRVDTEAFFGQGTRLTVV.

The rearrangement links TRBV7-2 to TRBJ2-7; TCRdb names TRBD1, which stays unverified in the absence of DNA. CDR3 size: 15 residues. Germline CDR1 SGHTA, CDR2 FQGNSA. CDR3 loop: CASSAGWLGTYEQYF.

The V and J genes are TRBV7-9 and TRBJ1-2; the TCRdb D gene call, TRBD1, has no DNA to confirm it. The CDR3 is made up of 13 amino acids. Looked up from germline, CDR1 is SEHNR and CDR2 is FQNEAQ (reference sequence). The CDR3 spells CASSLAGGHGYTF.